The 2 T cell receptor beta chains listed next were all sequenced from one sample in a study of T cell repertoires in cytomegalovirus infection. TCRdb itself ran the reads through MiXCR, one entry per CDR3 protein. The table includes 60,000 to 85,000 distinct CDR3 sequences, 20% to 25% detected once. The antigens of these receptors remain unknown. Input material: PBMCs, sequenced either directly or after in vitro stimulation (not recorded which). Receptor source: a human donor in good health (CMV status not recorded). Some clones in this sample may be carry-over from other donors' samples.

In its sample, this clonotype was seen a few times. DNA of the CDR3: TGTGCCAGTAGTATCTCCACCTCGACTAGCGGGATTCAGTTCTTC. This gives the protein CASSISTSTSGIQFF. The chain joins TRBV19 to TRBJ2-1, with 11 bases that match TRBD2. With V trimmed by 3 bases and J by 13 bases, 11 bases remained unmatched. This CDR3 region has 15 residues. The germline V gene has CDR1 LNHDA and CDR2 SQIVND (reference sequence).

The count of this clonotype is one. CDR3 in DNA: TGTGCCAGCAGTTTTAAGGTCCGCACTACAGCCAAAAACATTCAGTACTTC. As protein: CASSFKVRTTAKNIQYF. The rearrangement uses TRBV28 and TRBJ2-4; D is unresolved. In germline, CDR1 is MDHEN, CDR2 SYDVKM. The CDR3 is 17 amino acids. Trimming stripped 3 bases from V and 0 bases from J, with 15 bases between.